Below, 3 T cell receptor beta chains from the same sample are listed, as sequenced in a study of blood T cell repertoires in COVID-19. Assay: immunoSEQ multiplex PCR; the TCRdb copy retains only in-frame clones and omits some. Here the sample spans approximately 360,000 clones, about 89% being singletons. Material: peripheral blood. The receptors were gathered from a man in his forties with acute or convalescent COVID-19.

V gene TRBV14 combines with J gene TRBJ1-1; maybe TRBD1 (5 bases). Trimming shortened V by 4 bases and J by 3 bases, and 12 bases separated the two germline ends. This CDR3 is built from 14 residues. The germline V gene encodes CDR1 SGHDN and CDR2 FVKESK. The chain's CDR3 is CASSLWGGDTEAFF. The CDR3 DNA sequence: TGTGCCAGCAGCCTCTGGGGGGGAGACACTGAAGCTTTCTTT.

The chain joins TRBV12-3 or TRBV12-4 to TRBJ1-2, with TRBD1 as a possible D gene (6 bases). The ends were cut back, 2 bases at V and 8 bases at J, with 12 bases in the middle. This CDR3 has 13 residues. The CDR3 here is CASSLSAGAGYTF. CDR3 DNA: TGTGCCAGCAGTTTATCGGCAGGGGCCGGCTACACCTTC.

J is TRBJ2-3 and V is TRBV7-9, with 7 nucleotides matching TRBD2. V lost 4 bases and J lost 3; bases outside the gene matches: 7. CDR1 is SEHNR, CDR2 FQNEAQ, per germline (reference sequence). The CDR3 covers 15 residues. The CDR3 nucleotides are TGTGCCAGCAGCTCGCCCGGGGGGTATACAGATACGCAGTATTTT. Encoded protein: CASSSPGGYTDTQYF.